The present T cell receptor beta chain was sequenced within a study of CD8+ T cells in alopecia areata. This CDR3 comprises 10 residues. From germline, CDR1 is SQVTM and CDR2 ANQGSEA. cDNA prepared by RNA extraction and subsequent reverse transcription served as the template for sequencing. The protocol was immunoSEQ multiplex PCR, while the TCRdb copy is restricted to in-frame clones and leaves out a portion. The sample consists of 10,000 to 15,000 clones, 60% to 65% of them appearing once. Obtained from alopecia areata patients were lesional scalp punch biopsies along with peripheral blood. This clone was recorded only once. At one end the junction does not follow the germline gene, possibly because of a read error.

The material sequenced was skin. The V call is TRBV29-1, the J call TRBJ2-5; D call uncertain. The TCR was taken from a human donor with alopecia areata. The chain's CDR3 is CSVVEETRYF. The CDR3 coding sequence is TGCAGCGTTGTTGAAGAGACCCGGTACTTC.